The clone carrying this T cell receptor (beta chain) was seen only once. Its cognate antigen is unknown. This entry comes from a study of PD-1 blockade in classical Hodgkin lymphoma. Overall study findings and caveats: Nivolumab initiated under 1 year post-ASCT led to patient exclusion.

The V and J ends lost 3 bases and 9 bases respectively, with 14 bases between them. The CDR3 contains 13 residues. The germline V gene has CDR1 ENHRY and CDR2 SYGVKD. In every patient, relapse followed autologous stem cell transplantation, while exposure to brentuximab vedotin differed. Assay: immunoSEQ multiplex PCR; the TCRdb copy retains only in-frame clones and omits some. The top ten hold roughly 15% of the sample, which has roughly 90,000 clones, roughly 80% seen once. This TCR was recovered from a human donor with classical Hodgkin lymphoma. Source: peripheral blood mononuclear cells (PBMCs), taken before the second cycle of nivolumab. The chain uses TRBV10-3 and TRBJ1-2, with D uncertain. CDR3 in amino acids: CAISETGLGSYTF. CDR3 nucleotide sequence: TGTGCCATCAGTGAAACGGGTCTGGGGAGCTACACCTTC.